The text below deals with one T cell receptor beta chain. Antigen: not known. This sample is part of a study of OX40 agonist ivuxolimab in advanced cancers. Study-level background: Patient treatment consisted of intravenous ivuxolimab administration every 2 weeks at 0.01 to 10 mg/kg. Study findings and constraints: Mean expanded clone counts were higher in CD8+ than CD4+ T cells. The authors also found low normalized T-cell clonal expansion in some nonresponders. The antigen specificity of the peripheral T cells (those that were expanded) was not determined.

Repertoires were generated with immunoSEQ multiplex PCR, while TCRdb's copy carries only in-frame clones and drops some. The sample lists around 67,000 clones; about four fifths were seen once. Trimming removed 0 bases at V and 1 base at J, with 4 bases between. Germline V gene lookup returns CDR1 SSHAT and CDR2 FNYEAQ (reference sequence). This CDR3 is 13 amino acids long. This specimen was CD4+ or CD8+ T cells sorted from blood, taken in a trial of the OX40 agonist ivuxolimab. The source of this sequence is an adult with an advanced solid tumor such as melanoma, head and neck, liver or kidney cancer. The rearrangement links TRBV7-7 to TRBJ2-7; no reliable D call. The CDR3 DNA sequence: TGTGCCAGCAGCTTAGCTTCGTCCTACGAGCAGTACTTC. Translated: CASSLASSYEQYF.